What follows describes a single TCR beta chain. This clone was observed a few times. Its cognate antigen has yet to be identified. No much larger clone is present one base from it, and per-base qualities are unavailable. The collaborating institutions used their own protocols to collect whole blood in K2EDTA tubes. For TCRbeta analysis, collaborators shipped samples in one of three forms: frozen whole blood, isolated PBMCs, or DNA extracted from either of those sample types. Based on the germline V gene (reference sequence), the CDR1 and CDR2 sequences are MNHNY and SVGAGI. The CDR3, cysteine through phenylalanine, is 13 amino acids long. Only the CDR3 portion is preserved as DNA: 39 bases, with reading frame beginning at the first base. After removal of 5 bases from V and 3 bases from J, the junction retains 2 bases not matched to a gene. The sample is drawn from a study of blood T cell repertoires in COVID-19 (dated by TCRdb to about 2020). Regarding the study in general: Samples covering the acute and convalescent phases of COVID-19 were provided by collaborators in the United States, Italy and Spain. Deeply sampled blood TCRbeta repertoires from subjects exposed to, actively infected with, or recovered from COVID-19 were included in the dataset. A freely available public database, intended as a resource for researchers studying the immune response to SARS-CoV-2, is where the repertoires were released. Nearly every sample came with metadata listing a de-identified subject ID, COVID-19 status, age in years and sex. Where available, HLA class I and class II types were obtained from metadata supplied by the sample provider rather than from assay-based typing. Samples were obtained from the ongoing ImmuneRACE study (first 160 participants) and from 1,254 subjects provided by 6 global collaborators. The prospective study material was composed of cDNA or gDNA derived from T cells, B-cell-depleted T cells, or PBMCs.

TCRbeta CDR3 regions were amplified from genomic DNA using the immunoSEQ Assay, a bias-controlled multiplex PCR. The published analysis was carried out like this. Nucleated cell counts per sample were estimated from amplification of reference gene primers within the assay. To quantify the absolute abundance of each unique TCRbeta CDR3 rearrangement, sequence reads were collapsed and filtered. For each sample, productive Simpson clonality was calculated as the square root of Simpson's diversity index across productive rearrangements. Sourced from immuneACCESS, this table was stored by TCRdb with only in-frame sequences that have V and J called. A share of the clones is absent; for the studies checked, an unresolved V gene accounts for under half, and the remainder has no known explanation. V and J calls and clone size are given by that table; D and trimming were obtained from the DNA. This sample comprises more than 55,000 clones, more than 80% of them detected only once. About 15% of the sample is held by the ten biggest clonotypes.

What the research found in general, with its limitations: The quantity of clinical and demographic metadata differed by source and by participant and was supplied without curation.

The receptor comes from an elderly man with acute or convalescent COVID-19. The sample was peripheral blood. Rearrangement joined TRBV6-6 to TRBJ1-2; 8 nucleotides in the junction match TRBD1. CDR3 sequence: CASSPGGDYGYTF. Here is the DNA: TGTGCCAGCAGTCCAGGGGGCGACTATGGCTACACCTTC.